This entry lists 13 T cell receptor beta chains sequenced from one sample in a study of shared clonotypes between healthy human individuals. Data came from immunoSEQ multiplex PCR; TCRdb stores just in-frame clones and leaves some out. Of 1.5 million to 2.5 million clones listed, less than 95% are singletons. Terminally differentiated effector memory CD45RA+ cells were excluded by CCR7 positive selection of CD45RO-negative cells. Sequences were obtained from naive CD8+ T cells sorted from blood. These receptor sequences come from a man aged 18 to 30 in good health.

The CDR3 reads CASSLDEGSYNEQFF. The CDR3 nucleotides are TGTGCCAGCAGTTTGGACGAAGGCTCCTACAATGAGCAGTTCTTC. The chain employs TRBV28 and TRBJ2-1; D is unclear. This CDR3 has 15 residues. The germline V gene encodes CDR1 MDHEN and CDR2 SYDVKM. V shed 3 bases and J shed 0 bases, with 9 bases lying between them. Full variable domain (missing parts from reference TRBV28 and TRBJ2-1): DVKVTQSSRYLVKRTGEKVFLECVQDMDHENMFWYRQDPGLGLRLIYFSYDVKMKEKGDIPEGYSVSREKKERFSLILESASTNQTSMYLCASSLDEGSYNEQFFGPGTRLTVL.

The CDR3 loop is CASSLAAATNEKLFF. In DNA, the CDR3 is TGTGCCAGCAGCTTGGCGGCAGCAACTAATGAAAAACTGTTTTTT. The chain couples TRBV5-6 to TRBJ1-4; no definite D call. V was trimmed by 0 bases and J by 0 bases, leaving 6 bases between them. Germline-derived CDR1 and CDR2 are SGHDT and YYEEEE. This CDR3 has 15 residues.

CDR3 sequence: CASSTTGGLYEQYF. The CDR3 DNA follows: TGTGCCAGCAGTACGACAGGGGGCCTCTACGAGCAGTACTTC. This chain links TRBV28 with TRBJ2-7, with TRBD1 identical over 10 bases. Per germline, CDR1 MDHEN and CDR2 SYDVKM. J lost 3 bases, V lost 5 bases, and 4 bases had no gene match. The CDR3 spans 14 residues.

This chain links TRBV19 with TRBJ1-2, with D possibly matching TRBD1 (5 bases). Germline CDR1 and CDR2: LNHDA and SQIVND (reference sequence). This CDR3 region has 14 residues. CDR3 residues: CPKGSTEANYGYTF. CDR3 sequence (DNA): TGTCCTAAAGGGTCGACAGAAGCTAACTATGGCTACACCTTC.

J is TRBJ2-7 and V is TRBV5-4, with D possibly TRBD1 on 6 matching bases. The CDR3 is 13 residues long. Germline assignment: CDR1 SGHNT and CDR2 YYREEE (reference sequence). V shed 3 bases and J shed 6 bases, with 13 bases lying between them. CDR3 in DNA: TGTGCCAGCAGCTCCCTCACAGGGACCGAGCAGTACTTC. Residues: CASSSLTGTEQYF.

The chain combines TRBV7-8 with TRBJ2-7; 7 nucleotides line up with TRBD2. CDR3 length: 14 amino acids. Losses at the gene ends were 5 bases for V and 1 base for J; bases not matched to a gene: 5. Looked up from germline, CDR1 is SGHVS and CDR2 is FQNEAQ. CDR3 region: CASSPGLVSYEQYF. In DNA, the CDR3 is TGTGCCAGCAGCCCCGGACTAGTTTCCTACGAGCAGTACTTC.

The J gene is TRBJ2-7, the V gene TRBV4-3; maybe TRBD2 (6 bases). CDR1 LGHNA and CDR2 YSLEER come from the germline V gene. Trimming cost V 2 bases and J 5 bases, with 16 bases left between them. The CDR3 totals 15 residues. The chain's CDR3 is CASSQNMGGLDEQYF. The CDR3 coding sequence is TGCGCCAGCAGCCAAAATATGGGGGGTCTGGACGAGCAGTACTTC.

This sequence joins TRBV6-6 and TRBJ1-2; tentative D call: TRBD1 (5 bases). V was cut by 5 bases and J by 2 bases, with 9 bases left in between. Germline V gene lookup returns CDR1 MNHNY and CDR2 SVGAGI (reference sequence). The CDR3 contains 13 residues. This CDR3 is CASSGGENYGYTF. The CDR3 DNA follows: TGTGCCAGCAGTGGGGGAGAGAACTATGGCTACACCTTC.

The chain links TRBV2 to TRBJ1-6; D may be TRBD1 (6 bases). The CDR3 consists of 17 residues. Per germline, CDR1 SNHLY and CDR2 FYNNEI. Trimming left V 1 base short and J 5 bases short, with 15 bases between. The CDR3 sequence is CASSEGWGGQDNSPLHF. In DNA, the CDR3 is TGTGCCAGCAGTGAAGGTTGGGGGGGGCAGGATAATTCACCCCTCCACTTT.

With regard to this clone: A read error may account for a junction end that differs from germline. The chain carries TRBV28 and TRBJ2-5; D is unclear. Per the germline V gene, CDR1 is MDHEN and CDR2 is SYDVKM. The CDR3 loop spans 14 amino acids. CDR3 amino acids: CASSFLGPQGTQYF. CDR3 DNA: TGTGCCAGCAGTTTCTTGGGTCCCCAAGGGACCCAGTACTTC.

The V and J genes are TRBV27 and TRBJ1-1; possible D gene TRBD1, 5 bases. V gave up 3 bases and J gave up 4 bases, with 12 bases separating them. The V gene's germline CDR1 is MNHEY and CDR2 SMNVEV (reference sequence). The CDR3 consists of 14 residues. CDR3 nucleotides: TGTGCCAGCAGTTTCGGAGGGGTGGGCACTGAAGCTTTCTTT. Its translation: CASSFGGVGTEAFF.

This chain uses TRBV7-9 with TRBJ2-7; 10 bases are shared with TRBD1. CDR3 size: 15 residues. V was clipped by 4 bases and J by 3 bases; unmatched bases: 6. CDR1 is SEHNR and CDR2 is FQNEAQ in the germline V gene (reference sequence). The CDR3 reads CASSSGDRGFYEQYF. The CDR3 DNA sequence: TGTGCCAGCAGCTCAGGGGACAGGGGATTCTACGAGCAGTACTTC.

This chain links TRBV11-3 with TRBJ2-5; TRBD1 aligns across 8 bases. Germline values: CDR1 SGHNT, CDR2 YENEEA. The ends lost 5 bases at V and 4 bases at J; junction bases unmatched: 9. The CDR3 is 15 residues long. The CDR3 spells CASSPGTGSAETQYF. In DNA form, the CDR3 reads TGTGCCAGCAGCCCCGGGACAGGCAGTGCAGAGACCCAGTACTTC.